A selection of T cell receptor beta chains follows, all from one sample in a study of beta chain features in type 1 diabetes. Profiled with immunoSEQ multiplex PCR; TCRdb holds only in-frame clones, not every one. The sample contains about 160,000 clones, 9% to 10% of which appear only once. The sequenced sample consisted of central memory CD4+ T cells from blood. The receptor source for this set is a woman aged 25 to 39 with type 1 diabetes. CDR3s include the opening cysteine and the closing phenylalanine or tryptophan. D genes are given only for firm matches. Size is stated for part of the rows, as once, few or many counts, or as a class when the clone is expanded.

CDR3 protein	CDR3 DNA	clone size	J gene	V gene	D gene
CASSEGENTEAFF	TGTGCCAGCTCAGAGGGGGAGAACACTGAAGCTTTCTTT	few	TRBJ1-1	TRBV18	.
CASRPGGSGANVLTF	TGTGCCAGCAGACCCGGCGGCTCTGGGGCCAACGTCCTGACTTTC	few	TRBJ2-6	TRBV6-5	.
CSVEEASEQYF	TGCAGCGTTGAAGAGGCCTCCGAGCAGTACTTC	.	TRBJ2-7	TRBV29-1	.
CASSLGVNTEAFF	TGTGCCAGCAGTCTAGGGGTTAACACTGAAGCTTTCTTT	few	TRBJ1-1	TRBV25-1	.
CASSDSTGSSAFF	TGTGCCAGCAGTGATAGTACGGGGAGTAGTGCTTTCTTT	.	TRBJ1-1	TRBV7-9	.
CASSPPHGLAYEQYF	TGTGCCAGCAGTCCCCCCCATGGACTAGCCTACGAGCAGTACTTC	few	TRBJ2-7	TRBV28	TRBD2
CASSSSTGYTGELFF	TGTGCCAGCTCTTCCTCGACAGGCTACACCGGGGAGCTGTTTTTT	few	TRBJ2-2	TRBV18	.
CASSFNGGSYNEQFF	TGTGCCAGCAGCTTTAACGGCGGAAGCTACAATGAGCAGTTCTTC	few	TRBJ2-1	TRBV7-3	.
CASSQERGGGFEQYF	TGCGCCAGCAGCCAAGAGCGGGGAGGGGGATTCGAGCAGTACTTC	few	TRBJ2-7	TRBV4-1	.
CASRLAGENTGELFF	TGTGCCAGCAGGCTAGCGGGAGAGAACACCGGGGAGCTGTTTTTT	few	TRBJ2-2	TRBV28	TRBD2
CASSGEGGDGYTF	TGCGCCAGCAGCGGCGAAGGAGGGGATGGCTACACCTTC	few	TRBJ1-2	TRBV5-1	.
CASSERASGGFNEQFF	TGTGCCAGCAGTGAAAGGGCTTCGGGAGGGTTCAATGAGCAGTTCTTC	few	TRBJ2-1	TRBV2	TRBD2
CAISNRAESTDTQYF	TGTGCCATCAGTAACAGGGCTGAGAGTACAGATACGCAGTATTTT	few	TRBJ2-3	TRBV10-3	.
CASRLGGSTGSYNEQFF	TGTGCCAGTAGGTTGGGCGGGAGTACAGGGTCCTACAATGAGCAGTTCTTC	.	TRBJ2-1	TRBV19	.
CASSLQNYGYTF	TGTGCCAGCAGTCTTCAGAACTATGGCTACACCTTC	.	TRBJ1-2	TRBV28	.
CASSLPGTEAFF	TGTGCCAGCAGTTTACCGGGCACTGAAGCTTTCTTT	once	TRBJ1-1	TRBV27	.
CAWSRSYNEQFF	TGTGCCTGGAGTCGGTCCTACAATGAGCAGTTCTTC	.	TRBJ2-1	TRBV30	.
CASSVGLAGVYNEQFF	TGTGCCAGCAGCGTAGGACTAGCGGGAGTCTACAATGAGCAGTTCTTC	.	TRBJ2-1	TRBV9	TRBD2
CASSSTVVDGYTF	TGCGCCAGCAGCTCGACAGTGGTAGATGGCTACACCTTC	.	TRBJ1-2	TRBV5-1	.
CASSYSRWTSGSEQFF	TGTGCCAGCAGTTACTCGAGATGGACTTCCGGTAGTGAGCAGTTCTTC	.	TRBJ2-1	TRBV6-5	.
CASSSSGTGGNYGYTF	TGCGCCAGCAGCTCGTCCGGGACAGGGGGAAACTATGGCTACACCTTC	.	TRBJ1-2	TRBV5-1	TRBD1
CSVRRPVLNEQFF	TGCAGCGTTCGGCGGCCGGTACTCAATGAGCAGTTCTTC	few	TRBJ2-1	TRBV29-1	.
CASSLLSGAGANVLTF	TGCGCCAGCAGCTTATTGTCCGGGGCTGGGGCCAACGTCCTGACTTTC	many	TRBJ2-6	TRBV5-1	.
CASSLMAGGTNEQFF	TGTGCCAGCAGCTTAATGGCGGGGGGGACCAATGAGCAGTTCTTC	.	TRBJ2-1	TRBV11-3	TRBD2
CASSVGLAGGTSNTGELFF	TGTGCCAGCAGCGTAGGCCTAGCGGGAGGAACATCAAACACCGGGGAGCTGTTTTTT	few	TRBJ2-2	TRBV9	TRBD2
CASSLATSGTYEQYF	TGCGCCAGCAGCTTGGCCACTAGCGGCACCTACGAGCAGTACTTC	.	TRBJ2-7	TRBV5-1	TRBD2
CASSPLAGEGTDTQYF	TGCGCCAGCAGCCCTCTAGCGGGAGAGGGCACAGATACGCAGTATTTT	.	TRBJ2-3	TRBV4-1	TRBD2
CASSLERGANYGYTF	TGTGCCAGCAGCTTGGAGAGAGGCGCTAACTATGGCTACACCTTC	.	TRBJ1-2	TRBV11-2	.
CASSVNSGTVSVGGF	TGTGCCAGCAGCGTAAATTCCGGGACAGTCTCCGTGGGGGGCTTC	few	TRBJ1-2	TRBV7-2	TRBD1
CASSLQGAGDTQYF	TGCGCCAGCAGCTTACAGGGGGCGGGAGATACGCAGTATTTT	few	TRBJ2-3	TRBV5-1	TRBD1
CASSVERPLNYEQYF	TGTGCCAGCAGCGTAGAGAGGCCCCTGAACTACGAGCAGTACTTC	few	TRBJ2-7	TRBV9	.
CASSLNQNTEAFF	TGTGCCAGCAGCTTGAATCAGAACACTGAAGCTTTCTTT	many	TRBJ1-1	TRBV5-4	.
CASRLGQHEQFF	TGTGCCAGCAGGCTGGGACAGCATGAGCAGTTCTTC	.	TRBJ2-1	TRBV6-5	TRBD1
CATSSRLAGGRDEQFF	TGTGCCACCAGCAGCCGACTAGCGGGAGGGAGGGATGAGCAGTTCTTC	few	TRBJ2-1	TRBV15	TRBD2
CASSQDLVASGRLSYNEQFF	TGCGCCAGCAGCCAAGATCTGGTGGCTAGCGGGAGACTAAGCTACAATGAGCAGTTCTTC	.	TRBJ2-1	TRBV4-1	TRBD2
CASSEVSGPYNEQFF	TGTGCCAGTAGTGAGGTTAGTGGTCCTTACAATGAGCAGTTCTTC	many	TRBJ2-1	TRBV19	.
CASSRTGQSDTDTQYF	TGTGCCAGCTCAAGGACGGGACAGTCGGACACAGATACGCAGTATTTT	few	TRBJ2-3	TRBV18	TRBD1
CASSLVISGANVLTF	TGCGCCAGCAGCTTGGTAATCTCTGGGGCCAACGTCCTGACTTTC	.	TRBJ2-6	TRBV5-1	.
CASSADREGGYTF	TGTGCCAGCAGCGCGGACAGGGAAGGAGGCTACACCTTC	.	TRBJ1-2	TRBV2	TRBD1
CASSLLTGGHNEQFF	TGCGCCAGCAGCTTACTGACGGGGGGTCACAATGAGCAGTTCTTC	few	TRBJ2-1	TRBV5-1	TRBD2